Reported below is one T cell receptor beta chain. Its matching antigen is unknown. Autoimmune disease history or systemic immunosuppression barred patients. Germline lookup yields CDR1 SGHTA and CDR2 FQGTGA. The J segment lost 0 bases and the V segment lost 5 bases, leaving 8 bases of the junction unmatched. The CDR3 runs 19 residues. Using immunoSEQ multiplex PCR, the repertoire was profiled, and TCRdb retains in-frame clones only, with some absent. The data show fewer than 80,000 clones, 85% to 90% seen once. These data originate in a study of OX40 agonist ivuxolimab in advanced cancers. Study-wide results and limits: Expanded clones belonging to CD8+ T cells outnumbered, on average, those of CD4+.

This clonotype originated in an adult with an advanced solid tumor such as melanoma, head and neck, liver or kidney cancer. The sample consisted of CD4+ or CD8+ T cells sorted from blood, taken in a trial of the OX40 agonist ivuxolimab. The chain links TRBV7-3 to TRBJ2-1, with 15 bases that match TRBD2. This CDR3 reads CASSQGLAGGHSSYNEQFF. CDR3 nucleotides: TGTGCCAGCAGCCAGGGACTAGCGGGGGGCCACAGCTCCTACAATGAGCAGTTCTTC.